The 23 T cell receptor beta chains reported below all come from one sample, sequenced in a study of T cells in Graves' hyperthyroidism and ophthalmopathy. Authors of the study amplified TCR beta CDR3 regions from RNA transcripts. HTBI primers were used for first-round RT-PCR of the TCR CDR3. TCRdb reanalysed the multiplex PCR reads using MiXCR and keeps one entry per CDR3 protein. The data hold roughly 99,000 distinct CDR3 sequences, with more than 15% observed a single time. Input material: blood. The receptors shown here come from a woman between 45 and 65 years old with Graves' hyperthyroidism.

This clonotype was picked up many times. The CDR3 sequence is CASRPLPGIAASTDTQYF. CDR3 in DNA: TGTGCCAGCAGACCGCTCCCTGGCATAGCGGCTAGCACAGATACGCAGTATTTT. V and J are TRBV11-1 and TRBJ2-3, with D possibly TRBD2 on 6 matching bases. Germline CDR1 reads SGHAT; CDR2 reads FQDESV (reference sequence). CDR3 size: 18 residues. V lost 6 bases and J lost 0, with 22 bases in between.

This clonotype was picked up many times. The rearrangement joins TRBV29-1 to TRBJ2-7, with TRBD2 as a possible D gene (6 bases). The CDR3 has 12 residues. Germline V gene sequence: CDR1 SQVTM, CDR2 ANQGSEA. Between the trimmed V and J ends, which lost 7 bases and 3 bases, there was a span of 13 bases. The CDR3 nucleotides are TGCAGCGGTGGACTATCGAGCTACGAGCAGTACTTC. This gives the protein CSGGLSSYEQYF.

The V gene is TRBV3-1, the J gene TRBJ2-3; 12 bases match TRBD2. Trimming at V came to 3 bases and at J to 5 bases, leaving 15 bases not matched to a gene. Looked up from germline, CDR1 is LGHDT and CDR2 is YNNKEL (reference sequence). This CDR3 spans 19 amino acids. CDR3 nucleotides: TGTGCCAGCAGCCATCGACTAGCGGGAGCGTCATTTCTGAAAGATACGCAGTATTTT. As protein: CASSHRLAGASFLKDTQYF.

Many counts were recorded for this clonotype. This rearrangement joins TRBV28 to TRBJ2-7; D unresolved. CDR1 and CDR2 from the germline V gene are MDHEN and SYDVKM. CDR3 length: 12 amino acids. Trimming stripped 2 bases from V and 2 bases from J, with 4 bases between. The CDR3 spells CASSLGTYEQYV. The CDR3 nucleotides read TGTGCCAGCAGTTTAGGAACCTACGAGCAGTACGTC.

This clonotype was counted at least ten times. This rearrangement joins TRBV20-1 to TRBJ1-2; D gene uncertain. Germline V CDR1 and CDR2: DFQATT, SNEGSKA (reference sequence). Trimming removed 5 bases at V and 4 bases at J, with 14 bases between. CDR3 length: 13 residues. In nucleotides, the CDR3 is TGCAGTGCTGACCCCAGAGGTGGCTATGGCTACACCTTC. Encoded protein: CSADPRGGYGYTF.

This clonotype was seen at least ten times. This chain joins TRBV7-2 and TRBJ2-1; D uncertain. Germline CDR1 reads SGHTA; CDR2 reads FQGNSA. V lost 3 bases and J 7 bases, leaving 7 bases between the germline ends. The length of the CDR3 is 12 residues. The CDR3 loop is CASSFFENEQFF. CDR3 nucleotide sequence: TGTGCCAGCAGCTTTTTCGAAAATGAGCAGTTCTTC.

This clonotype has a count of ten or more. The J gene is TRBJ1-5, the V gene TRBV14; D unclear. This CDR3 contains 13 residues. CDR1 and CDR2 (germline): SGHDN, FVKESK. Trimming took 5 bases from V and 2 from J, leaving 7 bases between them. The DNA of the CDR3 is TGTGCCAGCAGCTCCCAGGGCAATCAGCCCCAGCATTTT. Translated: CASSSQGNQPQHF.

DNA for the CDR3: TGCGCCAGCAGCCAGGGTTCCGGGAGGGCCGGGGATGAGCAGTTCTTC. It is translated as CASSQGSGRAGDEQFF. This chain connects TRBV4-1 to TRBJ2-1, with 8 bases fitting TRBD2. Germline CDR1 reads MGHRA; CDR2 reads YSYEKL. The CDR3 loop spans 16 amino acids. V lost 3 bases, J lost 8 bases, and 12 bases stayed unmatched.

This clonotype was counted many times. J is TRBJ2-1 and V is TRBV12-3 or TRBV12-4; the match to TRBD1 covers 7 bases. This CDR3 has 15 amino acids. The V and J ends lost 4 bases and 5 bases, in that order; junction bases with no gene match: 8. This CDR3 is CASSSTGTVNNEQFF. CDR3 nucleotide sequence: TGTGCCAGCAGTTCCACCGGGACAGTAAACAATGAGCAGTTCTTC.

The chain links TRBV7-2 to TRBJ1-4, with unresolved D. The CDR3 has 14 amino acids. CDR1 and CDR2 from the germline V gene are SGHTA and FQGNSA. The V end was cut by 1 base, the J end by 5 bases, with 8 bases between. This chain's CDR3 is CASSLGQANEKLFF. In nucleotides, the CDR3 is TGTGCCAGCAGCTTAGGTCAAGCGAATGAAAAACTGTTTTTT. The entire variable domain, with the rest obtained from reference TRBV7-2 and TRBJ1-4, is as follows: GAGVSQSPSNKVTEKGKDVELRCDPISGHTALYWYRQSLGQGLEFLIYFQGNSAPDKSGLPSDRFSAERTGGSVSTLTIQRTQQEDSAVYLCASSLGQANEKLFFGSGTQLSVL.

This clonotype was counted only a few times. As DNA, the CDR3 is TGCAGTGCTAGAGACGTGGACGGGACTAGCGGGGGAAATGAGCAGTTCTTC. Its translation: CSARDVDGTSGGNEQFF. This sequence joins TRBV20-1 and TRBJ2-1, with 14 bases lining up with TRBD2. This CDR3 comprises 17 residues. Germline CDR1 DFQATT, CDR2 SNEGSKA (reference sequence). V was clipped by 0 bases and J by 7 bases; unmatched bases: 8.

This clonotype was seen repeatedly, ten times or more. The chain combines TRBV5-6 with TRBJ2-5; D remains unclear. The V end was cut by 0 bases, the J end by 4 bases, with 7 bases between. Per the germline V gene, CDR1 is SGHDT and CDR2 is YYEEEE. There are 13 residues in the CDR3. Here the CDR3 reads CASSLAVSETQYF. DNA for the CDR3: TGTGCCAGCAGCTTGGCAGTGTCAGAGACCCAGTACTTC.

The rearrangement uses TRBV4-1 and TRBJ2-2, with 10 bases that match TRBD2. The V gene's germline CDR1 is MGHRA and CDR2 YSYEKL. V lost 4 bases to trimming and J lost 6 bases; unmatched junction nucleotides: 8. This CDR3 spans 16 amino acids. CDR3 loop: CASSPLLAGEAGELFF. In DNA form, the CDR3 reads TGCGCCAGCAGCCCACTGCTAGCGGGAGAGGCCGGGGAGCTGTTTTTT.

This clonotype was seen at least ten times. This chain joins TRBV5-1 and TRBJ1-3, with 7 nucleotides matching TRBD1. The germline V gene has CDR1 SGHRS and CDR2 YFSETQ. CDR3 length equals 16 residues. With V trimmed by 0 bases and J by 1 base, 4 bases remained unmatched. CDR3 residues: CASSLEAGGSGNTIYF. CDR3 DNA sequence: TGCGCCAGCAGCTTGGAGGCAGGGGGTTCTGGAAACACCATATATTTT.

This clonotype was picked up many times. This chain connects TRBV20-1 to TRBJ2-1; D is perhaps TRBD1 (5 bases). The ends were cut back, 4 bases at V and 8 bases at J, with 18 bases in the middle. Germline V gene data show CDR1 as DFQATT and CDR2 as SNEGSKA (reference sequence). The CDR3 loop spans 14 amino acids. For the CDR3, the DNA is TGCAGTGCTACCTTATACGGTGGGGCGGATGAGCAGTTCTTC. Protein sequence: CSATLYGGADEQFF.

This clonotype was counted many times. This rearrangement joins TRBV9 to TRBJ1-1, with TRBD1 matching over 8 bases. Germline-derived CDR1 and CDR2 are SGDLS and YYNGEE. This CDR3 has 12 residues. V trimming: 3 bases; J trimming: 10 bases; junction bases outside the gene matches: 5. CDR3 coding DNA: TGTGCCAGCAGCGCCGGACAGGGTCGAGCTTTCTTT. This sequence encodes CASSAGQGRAFF.

This clonotype has ten or more counts. The gene calls are TRBV14 and TRBJ2-2; the match to TRBD2 covers 9 bases. The CDR3 contains 18 residues. Germline loops: CDR1 SGHDN, CDR2 FVKESK. Unmatched junction bases numbered 12, after V lost 2 bases and J lost 5 bases. For the CDR3, the DNA is TGTGCCAGCAGCCAAACGGACTATAGCGGGAGAGGGACCGGGGAGCTGTTTTTT. Encoded protein: CASSQTDYSGRGTGELFF.

This clonotype was detected many times. V and J are TRBV4-1 and TRBJ2-7; 9 bases line up with TRBD2. The CDR3 extends over 17 amino acids. CDR1 and CDR2 from the germline V gene are MGHRA and YSYEKL. The trim removed 2 bases at V and 2 bases at J, leaving 10 bases unmatched. DNA for the CDR3: TGCGCCAGCAGCCAAATGGAACCGGGACTAGCTACCTACGAGCAGTACTTC. The encoded protein is CASSQMEPGLATYEQYF.

This clonotype is a singleton in its sample. This chain links TRBV11-3 with TRBJ2-3, with 8 bases lining up with TRBD2. Germline trimming cut 5 bases from V and 4 bases from J; bases unmatched to any gene: 5. The CDR3 runs to 14 residues. Germline loops: CDR1 SGHNT, CDR2 YENEEA. The CDR3 DNA follows: TGTGCCAGCAGCCCAAAGACTAGCGCAGATACGCAGTATTTT. It is translated as CASSPKTSADTQYF. Filled out from reference TRBV11-3 and TRBJ2-3, the complete variable domain reads EAGVVQSPRYKIIEKKQPVAFWCNPISGHNTLYWYLQNLGQGPELLIRYENEEAVDDSQLPKDRFSAERLKGVDSTLKIQPAELGDSAVYLCASSPKTSADTQYFGPGTRLTVL.

This sequence joins TRBV14 and TRBJ2-1; D unresolved. Trimming cost V 3 bases and J 5 bases, with 11 bases left between them. The germline CDR1 and CDR2 sequences are SGHDN and FVKESK. This CDR3 comprises 14 residues. The CDR3 reads CASSQYLENNEQFF. The CDR3 DNA reads TGTGCCAGCAGCCAGTATCTCGAGAACAATGAGCAGTTCTTC.

This clonotype was seen ten or more times. The V gene is TRBV28, the J gene TRBJ2-4; 7 bases map to TRBD2. After removal of 1 base from V and 3 bases from J, the junction contained 6 bases not matched to a gene. The CDR3 is made up of 16 amino acids. CDR1 MDHEN and CDR2 SYDVKM come from the germline V gene. CDR3 sequence reads: CASSLSTGTIKNIQYF. Written as DNA, the CDR3 is TGTGCCAGCAGTTTATCCACCGGGACTATCAAAAACATTCAGTACTTC.

This clonotype was recorded many times. The V call is TRBV2, the J call TRBJ1-6; D possibly corresponds to TRBD1 (6 bases). V lost 8 bases to trimming and J lost 15 bases, with 26 bases between them. Germline values: CDR1 SNHLY, CDR2 FYNNEI. CDR3 length: 15 amino acids. The CDR3 DNA is TGTGCCAGCGGGTTCGGACAGTCCTCACCGTCCCACCTCCACTTT. It translates to CASGFGQSSPSHLHF.

This clonotype was counted at least ten times. The chain couples TRBV15 to TRBJ1-4, with 8 bases that match TRBD1. The CDR3 spans 15 residues. V shed 6 bases and J 5 bases; nucleotides not matched to a gene: 8. Germline V gene sequence: CDR1 LNHNV, CDR2 YYDKDF (reference sequence). The DNA for the CDR3 is TGTGCCACCAGACGCAGGGGGCTTCGAAATGAAAAACTGTTTTTT. It translates to CATRRRGLRNEKLFF.